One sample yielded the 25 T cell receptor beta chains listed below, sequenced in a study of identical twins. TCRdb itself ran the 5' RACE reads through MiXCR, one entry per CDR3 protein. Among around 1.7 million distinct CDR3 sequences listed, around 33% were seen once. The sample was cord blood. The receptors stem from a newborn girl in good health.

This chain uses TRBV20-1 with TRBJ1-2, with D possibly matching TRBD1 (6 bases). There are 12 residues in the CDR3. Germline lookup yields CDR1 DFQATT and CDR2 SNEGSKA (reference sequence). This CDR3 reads CRSPTGIHGYTF. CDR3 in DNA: TGCCGCTCGCCAACAGGGATCCATGGCTACACCTTC.

The CDR3: CASRTGGRDEQFF. Here the CDR3 DNA reads TGTGCCAGCAGGACAGGGGGCAGGGATGAGCAGTTCTTC. The V and J genes are TRBV6-5 and TRBJ2-1, with 10 bases fitting TRBD1. Germline assignment: CDR1 MNHEY and CDR2 SVGAGI. V was pared by 6 bases and J by 8 bases, with 4 bases of the junction left unmatched. The CDR3 extends over 13 amino acids.

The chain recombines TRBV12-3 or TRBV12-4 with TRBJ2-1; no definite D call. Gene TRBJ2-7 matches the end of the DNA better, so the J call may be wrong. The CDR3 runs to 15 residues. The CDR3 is CASSLSPGSYNEQYF. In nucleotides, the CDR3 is TGTGCCAGCAGTTTAAGTCCGGGCTCCTACAATGAGCAGTACTTC.

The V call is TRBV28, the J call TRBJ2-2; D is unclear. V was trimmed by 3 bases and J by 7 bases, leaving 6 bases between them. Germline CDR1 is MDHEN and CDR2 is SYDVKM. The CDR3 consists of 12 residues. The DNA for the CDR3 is TGTGCCAGCAGTTTTCCTGGCGGGGAGCTGTTTTTT. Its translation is CASSFPGGELFF.

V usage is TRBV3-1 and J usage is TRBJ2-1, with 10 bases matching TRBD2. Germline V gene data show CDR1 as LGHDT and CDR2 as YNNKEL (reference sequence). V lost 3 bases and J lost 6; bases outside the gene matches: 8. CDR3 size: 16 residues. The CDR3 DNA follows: TGTGCCAGCAGCCAGACCCTGGGACTAGCGAGCAATGAGCAGTTCTTC. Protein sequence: CASSQTLGLASNEQFF.

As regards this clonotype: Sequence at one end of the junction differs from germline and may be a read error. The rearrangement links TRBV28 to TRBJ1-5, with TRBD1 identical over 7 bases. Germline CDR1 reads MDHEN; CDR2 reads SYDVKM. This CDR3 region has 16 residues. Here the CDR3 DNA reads TGTGCCAGCAGTTTTTGGGCGACAGGGAGCAATCAGCTCCAGCATTTT. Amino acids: CASSFWATGSNQLQHF.

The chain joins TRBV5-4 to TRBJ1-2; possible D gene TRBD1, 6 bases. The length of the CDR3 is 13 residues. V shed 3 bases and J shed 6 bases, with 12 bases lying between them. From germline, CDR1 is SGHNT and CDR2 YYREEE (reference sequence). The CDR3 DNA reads TGTGCCAGCAGCTCGGGAGGGACACATGGCTACACCTTC. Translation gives CASSSGGTHGYTF.

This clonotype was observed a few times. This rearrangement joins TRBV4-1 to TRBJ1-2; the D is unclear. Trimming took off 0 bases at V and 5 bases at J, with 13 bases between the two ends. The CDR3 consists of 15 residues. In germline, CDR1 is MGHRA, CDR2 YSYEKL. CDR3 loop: CASSQDSTRGYGYTF. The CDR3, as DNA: TGCGCCAGCAGCCAAGATAGCACGCGAGGATATGGCTACACCTTC.

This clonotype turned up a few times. The CDR3 here is CASIPDGGSYNEQFF. The CDR3, as DNA: TGCGCCAGCATCCCGGACGGGGGATCCTACAATGAGCAGTTCTTC. The chain has TRBV5-1 and TRBJ2-1; TRBD2 might be the D (6 bases). Trimming removed 6 bases from V and 1 base from J, with 14 bases in between. The V gene's germline CDR1 is SGHRS and CDR2 YFSETQ. This CDR3 region has 15 residues.

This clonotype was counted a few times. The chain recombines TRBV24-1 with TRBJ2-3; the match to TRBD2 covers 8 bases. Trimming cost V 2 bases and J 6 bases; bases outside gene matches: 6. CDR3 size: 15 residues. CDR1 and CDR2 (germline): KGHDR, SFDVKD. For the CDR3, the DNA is TGTGCCACCAGTGATTCCCGGGGGGGTCACGATACGCAGTATTTT. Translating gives CATSDSRGGHDTQYF.

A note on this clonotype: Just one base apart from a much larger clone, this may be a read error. The CDR3 reads CAISGTLAGSTDMQYF. For the CDR3, the DNA is TGTGCCATCAGTGGTACGCTGGCGGGGAGCACAGATATGCAGTATTTT. The V gene is TRBV10-3, the J gene TRBJ2-3, with D possibly being TRBD2 (6 bases). The CDR3 has 16 residues. Germline V gives CDR1 ENHRY, CDR2 SYGVKD.

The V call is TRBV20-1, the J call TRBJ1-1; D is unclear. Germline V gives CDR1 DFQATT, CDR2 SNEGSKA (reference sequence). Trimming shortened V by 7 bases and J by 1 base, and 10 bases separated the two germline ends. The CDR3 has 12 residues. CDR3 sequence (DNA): TGCAGTGGAGAAAGGTGGAACACTGAAGCTTTCTTT. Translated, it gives CSGERWNTEAFF.

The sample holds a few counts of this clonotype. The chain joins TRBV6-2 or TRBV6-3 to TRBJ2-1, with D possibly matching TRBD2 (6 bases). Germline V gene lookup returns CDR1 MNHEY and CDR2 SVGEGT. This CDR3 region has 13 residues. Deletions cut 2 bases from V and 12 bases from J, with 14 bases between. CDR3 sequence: CASSYTELAPQFF. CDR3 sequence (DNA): TGTGCCAGCAGTTACACTGAACTAGCCCCGCAGTTCTTC.

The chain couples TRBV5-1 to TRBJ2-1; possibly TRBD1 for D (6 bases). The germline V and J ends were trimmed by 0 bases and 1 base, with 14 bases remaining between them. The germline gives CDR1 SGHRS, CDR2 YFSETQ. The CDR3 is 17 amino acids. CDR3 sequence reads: CASSLAGQGTSYNEQFF. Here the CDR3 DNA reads TGCGCCAGCAGCTTGGCCGGGCAGGGGACGTCCTACAATGAGCAGTTCTTC.

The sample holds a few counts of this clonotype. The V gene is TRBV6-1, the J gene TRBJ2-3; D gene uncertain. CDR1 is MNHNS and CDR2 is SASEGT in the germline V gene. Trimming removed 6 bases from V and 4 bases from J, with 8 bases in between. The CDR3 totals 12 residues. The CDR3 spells CASRHSSDTQYF. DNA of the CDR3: TGTGCCAGCAGGCATAGCTCAGATACGCAGTATTTT.

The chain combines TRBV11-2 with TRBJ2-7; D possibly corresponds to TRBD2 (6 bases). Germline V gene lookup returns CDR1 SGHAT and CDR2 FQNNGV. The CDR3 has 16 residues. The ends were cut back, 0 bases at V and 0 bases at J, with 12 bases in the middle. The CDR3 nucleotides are TGTGCCAGCAGCTTAGATCTAGCGTACAGCTCCTACGAGCAGTACTTC. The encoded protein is CASSLDLAYSSYEQYF. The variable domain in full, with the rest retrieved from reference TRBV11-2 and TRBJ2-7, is EAGVAQSPRYKIIEKRQSVAFWCNPISGHATLYWYQQILGQGPKLLIQFQNNGVVDDSQLPKDRFSAERLKGVDSTLKIQPAKLEDSAVYLCASSLDLAYSSYEQYFGPGTRLTVT.

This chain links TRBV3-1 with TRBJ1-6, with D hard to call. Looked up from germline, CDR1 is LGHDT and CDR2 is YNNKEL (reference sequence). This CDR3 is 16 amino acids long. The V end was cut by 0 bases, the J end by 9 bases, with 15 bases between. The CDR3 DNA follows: TGTGCCAGCAGCCAAGATCGAGGGCATGACGGTTCACCCCTCCACTTT. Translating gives CASSQDRGHDGSPLHF.

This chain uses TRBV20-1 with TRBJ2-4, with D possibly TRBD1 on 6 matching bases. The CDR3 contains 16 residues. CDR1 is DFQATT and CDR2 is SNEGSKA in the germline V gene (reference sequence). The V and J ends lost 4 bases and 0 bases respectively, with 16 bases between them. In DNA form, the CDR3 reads TGCAGTGCTAATGATTTCTCACAGGGAGCCAAAAACATTCAGTACTTC. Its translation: CSANDFSQGAKNIQYF.

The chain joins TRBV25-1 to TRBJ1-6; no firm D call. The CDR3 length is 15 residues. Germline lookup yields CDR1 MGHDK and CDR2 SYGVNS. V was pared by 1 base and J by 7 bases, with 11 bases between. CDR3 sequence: CASSEFVKDNSPLHF. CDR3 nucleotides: TGTGCCAGCAGTGAATTCGTGAAGGACAATTCACCCCTCCACTTT.

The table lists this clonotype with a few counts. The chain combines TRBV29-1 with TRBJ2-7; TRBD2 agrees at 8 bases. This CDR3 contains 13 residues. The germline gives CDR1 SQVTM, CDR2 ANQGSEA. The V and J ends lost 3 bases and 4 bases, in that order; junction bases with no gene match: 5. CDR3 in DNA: TGCAGCGTTGAGAGAGCGGGGGAATACGAGCAGTACTTC. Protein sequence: CSVERAGEYEQYF.

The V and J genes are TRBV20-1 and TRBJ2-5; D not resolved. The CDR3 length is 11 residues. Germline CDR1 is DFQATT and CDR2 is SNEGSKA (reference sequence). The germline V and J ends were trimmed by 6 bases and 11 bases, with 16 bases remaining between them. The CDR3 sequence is CSAPKYNEQYF. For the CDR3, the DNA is TGCAGTGCCCCGAAGTACAATGAGCAGTACTTC.

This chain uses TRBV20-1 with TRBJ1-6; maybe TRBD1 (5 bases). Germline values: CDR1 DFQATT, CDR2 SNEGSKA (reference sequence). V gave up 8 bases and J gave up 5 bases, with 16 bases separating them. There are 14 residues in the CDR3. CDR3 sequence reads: CSSLRGAHNSPLHF. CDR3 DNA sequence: TGCAGTTCTTTGAGGGGTGCCCATAATTCACCCCTCCACTTT.

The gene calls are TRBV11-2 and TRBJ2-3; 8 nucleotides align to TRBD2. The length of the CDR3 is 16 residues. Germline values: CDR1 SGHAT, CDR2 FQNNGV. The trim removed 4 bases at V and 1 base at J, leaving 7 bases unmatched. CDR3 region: CASSSYSGTRTDTQYF. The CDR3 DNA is TGTGCCAGCAGCTCTTATAGCGGGACCCGCACAGATACGCAGTATTTT.

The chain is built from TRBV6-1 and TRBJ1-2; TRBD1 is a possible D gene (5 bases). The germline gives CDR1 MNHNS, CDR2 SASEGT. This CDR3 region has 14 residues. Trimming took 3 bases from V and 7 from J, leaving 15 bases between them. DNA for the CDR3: TGTGCCAGCAGTGACCGGACATGGCAGGGTGGCTACACCTTC. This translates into CASSDRTWQGGYTF.

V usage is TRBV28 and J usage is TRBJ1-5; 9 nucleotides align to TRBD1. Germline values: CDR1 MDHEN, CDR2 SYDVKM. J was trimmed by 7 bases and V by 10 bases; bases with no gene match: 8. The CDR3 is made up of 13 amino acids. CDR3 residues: CATKGQGQQPQHF. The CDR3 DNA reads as TGTGCCACGAAGGGACAGGGTCAACAGCCCCAGCATTTT. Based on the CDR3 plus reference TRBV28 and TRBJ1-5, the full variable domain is DVKVTQSSRYLVKRTGEKVFLECVQDMDHENMFWYRQDPGLGLRLIYFSYDVKMKEKGDIPEGYSVSREKKERFSLILESASTNQTSMYLCATKGQGQQPQHFGDGTRLSIL.